The entry below describes one T cell receptor (beta chain). Its target antigen remains unknown. Per-base qualities were not stored, and no clone one base away is much larger. This sample stems from a study of blood T cell repertoires in COVID-19 (dated by TCRdb to the early 2020s). Looking at the study overall: Samples covering the acute and convalescent phases of COVID-19 were provided by collaborators in the United States, Italy and Spain. A freely available public database, intended as a resource for researchers studying the immune response to SARS-CoV-2, is where the repertoires were released. Samples were obtained from the ongoing ImmuneRACE study (first 160 participants) and from about 1,300 subjects provided by 6 global collaborators. Where available, HLA class I and class II types were taken from metadata supplied by the sample provider and were not determined by assay-based typing. Nearly every sample came with metadata listing a de-identified subject ID, COVID-19 status, age in years and sex. The material from the prospective study consisted of cDNA or gDNA derived from T cells, B-cell-depleted T cells, or PBMCs. The dataset comprised deeply sampled blood TCRbeta repertoires from subjects exposed to, actively infected with, or recovered from COVID-19. Overall study outcomes, separate from this receptor: The quantity of clinical and demographic metadata differed by source and by participant and was supplied without curation.

TCRbeta CDR3 regions were amplified from genomic DNA by means of the immunoSEQ Assay, a bias-controlled multiplex PCR. Per the authors' processing: Within the assay, amplification of reference gene primers was used to estimate how many nucleated cells each sample contained. Sequence reads were collapsed and filtered to measure the absolute abundance of every unique TCRbeta CDR3 rearrangement. For each sample, productive Simpson clonality was calculated as the square root of Simpson's diversity index over productive rearrangements. TCRdb stores this immuneACCESS table with in-frame sequences only. Part of the clones is absent; in the studies checked, under half of the shortfall reflects unresolved V genes, and no reason is known for the rest. From that table come the V and J calls and clone size; the DNA was used to work out D and trimming. Within this sample are tens of thousands of clones, with 80% to 90% of them counted one time only. Of the sample, 9% to 9.5% is held by the ten largest clones.

The CDR3, from cysteine to phenylalanine, totals 15 residues. Of all the DNA, just the CDR3 is kept, 45 bases in frame from base 1. Clipping removes 0 bases from V and 4 bases from J, with 5 as the unmatched junction base count. Reading the germline V gene gives CDR1 SNHLY and CDR2 FYNNEI. Each collaborating institution followed its own protocols to collect whole blood in K2EDTA tubes. For TCRbeta analysis, collaborators shipped samples as frozen whole blood, isolated PBMCs, or DNA extracted from either of those sample types. Recombination connected TRBV2 to TRBJ2-5, with 7 bases matching TRBD2. The TCR comes from a human donor in a cohort sampled during active COVID-19. The sample was peripheral blood. The CDR3 sequence is CASSEAGGRGETQYF. The DNA reads TGTGCCAGCAGTGAAGCGGGAGGGCGAGGAGAGACCCAGTACTTC.